This is a list of T cell receptor beta chains from one sample in a study of T-cell memory formation after mild COVID-19. TCRdb reanalysed the 5' RACE reads using MiXCR and keeps one entry per CDR3 protein. The data show about half a million distinct CDR3 sequences, roughly 18% seen once. The sample comprised PBMCs or a T cell subset sorted from them (not recorded which). These receptors were obtained from an adult woman who had mild COVID-19 (a few samples of this study predate the infection). Cell type and time point are not known. Each CDR3 is given with its conserved first and last residue. D genes are given only for firm matches. Only some rows state a clone size, as once, few, many or a class for expanded clones.

V	J	size	D	DNA	CDR3
TRBV4-3	TRBJ2-1	few	TRBD2	TGCGCCAGCAGCCAAGATTGGAGCGGGATGCAGTTCTTC	CASSQDWSGMQFF
TRBV7-2	TRBJ2-7	few	TRBD2	TGTGCCAGCAGCTTAGACCCCGCGCTAGCGGGAGTCGAGCAGTACTTC	CASSLDPALAGVEQYF
TRBV11-3	TRBJ2-5	.	.	TGTGCCAGCAGAGACATAGGAGAGACCCAGTACTTC	CASRDIGETQYF
TRBV29-1	TRBJ2-7	few	TRBD1	TGCAGCGTTCTTAGACAGGGAAGGTACGAGCAGTACTTC	CSVLRQGRYEQYF
TRBV24-1	TRBJ2-3	.	TRBD2	TGTGCCACCAGTGAGAGCGGGGGGGGCACAGATACGCAGTATTTT	CATSESGGGTDTQYF
TRBV10-3	TRBJ2-7	few	.	TGTGCCATCAGCGGCAGGGCCCGCTCCTACGAGCAGTACTTC	CAISGRARSYEQYF
TRBV7-3	TRBJ2-7	few	TRBD1	TGTGCCAGCAGCTTAAGTACAGGGGGCTACGAGCAGTACTTC	CASSLSTGGYEQYF
TRBV12-3/TRBV12-4	TRBJ2-7	few	TRBD1	TGTGCCAGCAGTGGGGACAGGGAACGTTACGAGCAGTACTTC	CASSGDRERYEQYF
TRBV27	TRBJ2-7	.	.	TGTGCCAGCAGCCTGCATCCGGTGTCCGAGCAGTACTTC	CASSLHPVSEQYF
TRBV4-3	TRBJ2-3	many	.	TGTGCCAGCAGTCAGGACGCCTCAACAGATACGCAGTATTTT	CASSQDASTDTQYF
TRBV29-1	TRBJ2-7	many	.	TGCAGCGTTAAGGGACCGACCTACGAGCAGTACTTC	CSVKGPTYEQYF
TRBV9	TRBJ2-5	.	TRBD2	TGTGCCAGCAGCGCTAGCGGGGGGGAGACCCAGTACTTC	CASSASGGETQYF
TRBV6-5	TRBJ2-7	.	.	TGTGCCAGCAGTTACGCCCGGGACAACTCCTACGAGCAGTACTTC	CASSYARDNSYEQYF
TRBV20-1	TRBJ2-3	.	.	TGCAGTGCCCCCGGACAGCTTCTCCGCACAGATACGCAGTATTTT	CSAPGQLLRTDTQYF
TRBV2	TRBJ2-7	.	TRBD2	TGTGCCAGCAGTGCTTTGGGAGGGAAGTACGAGCAGTACTTC	CASSALGGKYEQYF
TRBV21-1	TRBJ2-2	.	.	TGTGCCAGCAAGGGGGGACAGCCGAACACCGGGGAGCTGTTTTTT	CASKGGQPNTGELFF
TRBV3-1	TRBJ1-4	.	TRBD1	TGTGCCAGCAGCGCCGGGACAGCAAATGAAAAACTGTTTTTT	CASSAGTANEKLFF
TRBV4-1	TRBJ1-2	.	.	TGCGCCAGCAGCCACGCCCCACGGATTAACTATGGCTACACCTTC	CASSHAPRINYGYTF
TRBV7-3	TRBJ2-1	.	.	TGTGCCACCCGCGGACCATCTAATGAGCAGTTCTTC	CATRGPSNEQFF
TRBV6-5	TRBJ2-6	.	.	TGTGCCAGCCGCGCTAGGTCTGGGGCCAACGTCCTGACTTTC	CASRARSGANVLTF
TRBV20-1	TRBJ2-2	.	TRBD1	TGCAGTGCTAGAGGGGACAGGGAAGGGTGGAACACCGGGGAGCTGTTTTTT	CSARGDREGWNTGELFF
TRBV12-3/TRBV12-4	TRBJ1-1	few	.	TGTGCCAGCAGTTTCGGCGGTGCCAGGACTGAAGCTTTCTTT	CASSFGGARTEAFF
TRBV20-1	TRBJ2-1	few	TRBD1	TGCAGTGCCTTTCGGGCAGGACAGGGAAGAAATAATGAGCAGTTCTTC	CSAFRAGQGRNNEQFF
TRBV10-3	TRBJ1-1	.	TRBD1	TGTGCCATCAGTGAGGGGACAGTCAAAACTGAGGACACTGAAGCTTTCTTT	CAISEGTVKTEDTEAFF
TRBV7-6	TRBJ2-7	.	TRBD1	TGTGCCAGCAGCCAGGGACAGGCAAGCTCCTACGAGCAGTACTTC	CASSQGQASSYEQYF
TRBV6-5	TRBJ2-3	few	TRBD1	TGTGCCAGCACCCGCGTACAGGGGGCCAGAGATACGCAGTATTTT	CASTRVQGARDTQYF